Below are 24 T cell receptor beta chains sequenced from a single sample in a study of blood T cell repertoires in COVID-19. Repertoires were generated with immunoSEQ multiplex PCR, while TCRdb's copy carries only in-frame clones and drops some. The data contain 100,000 or so clones, roughly nine tenths of them singletons. The sequenced sample consisted of peripheral blood. Source of these receptors: a man between 50 and 59 years old with acute or convalescent COVID-19.

This sequence joins TRBV19 and TRBJ2-4; 8 bases agree with TRBD1. Germline lookup yields CDR1 LNHDA and CDR2 SQIVND (reference sequence). The length of the CDR3 is 14 residues. The V and J ends lost 5 bases and 9 bases, in that order; junction bases with no gene match: 9. CDR3 residues: CASSPGQGGSIQYF. Written as DNA, the CDR3 is TGTGCCAGTAGTCCCGGACAGGGCGGTAGCATTCAGTACTTC.

The chain is built from TRBV19 and TRBJ2-5; 8 nucleotides match TRBD2. With 9 bases clipped from V and 1 base from J, the junction kept 13 bases outside the gene matches. There are 16 residues in the CDR3. Per germline, CDR1 LNHDA and CDR2 SQIVND (reference sequence). CDR3 region: CASASGAGVFQETQYF. The CDR3 DNA reads as TGTGCCAGCGCGAGTGGAGCGGGGGTCTTCCAAGAGACCCAGTACTTC.

The V call is TRBV7-9, the J call TRBJ2-3, with TRBD2 identical over 11 bases. Germline loops: CDR1 SEHNR, CDR2 FQNEAQ (reference sequence). There are 18 residues in the CDR3. V lost 4 bases and J lost 3; bases outside the gene matches: 12. In DNA form, the CDR3 reads TGTGCCAGCAGCTACATGGGGACTAGCGGACTGTATACAGATACGCAGTATTTT. Its protein product is CASSYMGTSGLYTDTQYF.

The CDR3 sequence: CARSLVGGGSNQPQHF. CDR3 DNA: TGTGCCAGAAGCCTGGTGGGGGGTGGGAGCAATCAGCCCCAGCATTTT. The chain carries TRBV5-3 and TRBJ1-5, with a possible D match to TRBD1 (5 bases). TRBV5-3 is marked as an open reading frame, function uncertain. CDR3 size: 16 residues. Trimming took off 4 bases at V and 1 base at J, with 15 bases between the two ends.

This rearrangement joins TRBV7-3 to TRBJ2-3, with TRBD1 matching over 8 bases. CDR1 SGHTA and CDR2 FQGTGA come from the germline V gene. With V trimmed by 4 bases and J by 4 bases, 1 base remained unmatched. The CDR3 consists of 13 residues. The CDR3 protein is CASSSDRADTQYF. The CDR3 nucleotides read TGTGCCAGCAGCTCGGACAGGGCAGATACGCAGTATTTT.

This chain links TRBV28 with TRBJ1-3; D ambiguous. CDR1 MDHEN and CDR2 SYDVKM come from the germline V gene. V lost 6 bases to trimming and J lost 0 bases, with 12 bases between them. The length of the CDR3 is 15 residues. Here the CDR3 DNA reads TGTGCCAGCAGCCACGGACTTTTCTCTGGAAACACCATATATTTT. It encodes CASSHGLFSGNTIYF.

This clone was recorded only once. The V and J genes are TRBV5-1 and TRBJ1-1, with D unresolved. There are 14 residues in the CDR3. Germline lookup yields CDR1 SGHRS and CDR2 YFSETQ. V shed 0 bases and J shed 7 bases, with 13 bases lying between them. The CDR3 nucleotides are TGCGCCAGCAGCTTGGCCTGGGCAGCAGATGAAGCTTTCTTT. Residues: CASSLAWAADEAFF.

This rearrangement joins TRBV6-5 to TRBJ1-1; D gene unclear. Deletions cut 6 bases from V and 5 bases from J, with 10 bases between. Germline V gene lookup returns CDR1 MNHEY and CDR2 SVGAGI. This CDR3 has 12 residues. The CDR3 sequence: CASRRGSTEAFF. CDR3 coding DNA: TGTGCCAGCAGAAGAGGAAGTACTGAAGCTTTCTTT.

The chain has TRBV12-5 and TRBJ1-2, with 7 bases matching TRBD1. Germline V gene sequence: CDR1 LGHNT, CDR2 FRNRAP. The J segment lost 3 bases and the V segment lost 1 base, leaving 5 bases of the junction unmatched. The CDR3 has 15 amino acids. CDR3 sequence reads: CASGLEVQGDYGYTF. CDR3 sequence (DNA): TGTGCTAGTGGTTTGGAAGTTCAGGGGGACTATGGCTACACCTTC.

V and J are TRBV7-6 and TRBJ2-1, with TRBD2 as a possible D gene (5 bases). Between the trimmed V and J ends, which lost 5 bases and 3 bases, there was a span of 8 bases. The CDR3 extends over 13 amino acids. CDR1 is SGHVS and CDR2 is FNYEAQ in the germline V gene. CDR3 residues: CASSIGLYNEQFF. The DNA for the CDR3 is TGTGCCAGCAGCATAGGACTCTACAATGAGCAGTTCTTC.

This chain uses TRBV5-1 with TRBJ2-1; TRBD2 matches at 8 bases. The length of the CDR3 is 16 residues. Germline assignment: CDR1 SGHRS and CDR2 YFSETQ. Germline trimming cut 0 bases from V and 9 bases from J; bases unmatched to any gene: 11. The DNA for the CDR3 is TGCGCCAGCAGCTTGGGAGCAGGACTAGCTTTAAGTGAGCAGTTCTTC. As protein: CASSLGAGLALSEQFF. The full variable domain, completed using reference TRBV5-1 and TRBJ2-1, is KAGVTQTPRYLIKTRGQQVTLSCSPISGHRSVSWYQQTPGQGLQFLFEYFSETQRNKGNFPGRFSGRQFSNSRSEMNVSTLELGDSALYLCASSLGAGLALSEQFFGPGTRLTVL.

This sequence joins TRBV6-6 and TRBJ2-1, with D tentatively TRBD1 (5 bases). Trimming removed 8 bases at V and 0 bases at J, with 14 bases between. Germline values: CDR1 MNHNY, CDR2 SVGAGI (reference sequence). CDR3 length: 15 residues. DNA for the CDR3: TGTGCCAGCCAATTCACAGGAGACTCCTACAATGAGCAGTTCTTC. It is translated as CASQFTGDSYNEQFF.

This sequence joins TRBV9 and TRBJ2-1, with a possible D match to TRBD2 (6 bases). Germline loops: CDR1 SGDLS, CDR2 YYNGEE. This CDR3 spans 15 amino acids. V shed 1 base and J shed 5 bases, with 13 bases lying between them. The CDR3: CASSVFAGPNNEQFF. As DNA, the CDR3 is TGTGCCAGCAGCGTATTTGCGGGGCCGAACAATGAGCAGTTCTTC.

In its sample, this clone was seen a few times. The chain uses TRBV3-1 (or the pseudogene TRBV3-2) and TRBJ1-2; no definite D call. The CDR3 has 13 amino acids. Germline values: CDR1 LGHDT, CDR2 YNNKEL (reference sequence). Between the trimmed V and J ends, which lost 1 base and 2 bases, there was a span of 5 bases. CDR3 DNA: TGTGCCAGCAGCCAAGTACAGAACTATGGCTACACCTTC. As protein: CASSQVQNYGYTF.

The chain links TRBV27 to TRBJ1-6; 8 nucleotides agree with TRBD1. This CDR3 has 15 amino acids. Unmatched junction bases numbered 9, after V lost 6 bases and J lost 8 bases. Germline lookup yields CDR1 MNHEY and CDR2 SMNVEV (reference sequence). The CDR3 nucleotides read TGTGCCAGCAGCAGGGCAGGACAGGGTTATTCACCCCTCCACTTT. Protein product: CASSRAGQGYSPLHF.

The rearrangement links TRBV5-1 to TRBJ2-2; 8 bases are a match to TRBD2. There are 16 residues in the CDR3. J gave up 6 bases and V 0 bases, and 7 bases lay outside the gene matches. CDR1 and CDR2 (germline): SGHRS, YFSETQ. CDR3 bases: TGCGCCAGCAGCTTGGCCGGCGGGGGGACCGCCGGGGAGCTGTTTTTT. Protein sequence: CASSLAGGGTAGELFF. The full variable domain, its missing parts supplied by reference TRBV5-1 and TRBJ2-2, is KAGVTQTPRYLIKTRGQQVTLSCSPISGHRSVSWYQQTPGQGLQFLFEYFSETQRNKGNFPGRFSGRQFSNSRSEMNVSTLELGDSALYLCASSLAGGGTAGELFFGEGSRLTVL.

The chain has TRBV19 and TRBJ2-1, with D tentatively TRBD2 (6 bases). CDR1 is LNHDA and CDR2 is SQIVND in the germline V gene (reference sequence). The length of the CDR3 is 12 residues. V was clipped by 5 bases and J by 9 bases, with 11 bases between them. DNA of the CDR3: TGTGCCAGTAGTGGCGGGGTAGGTGAGCAGTTCTTC. It encodes CASSGGVGEQFF.

This chain connects TRBV4-2 to TRBJ2-2; 12 bases match TRBD2. The V gene's germline CDR1 is LGHNA and CDR2 YNFKEQ. The trim removed 1 base at V and 0 bases at J, leaving 6 bases unmatched. This CDR3 has 19 residues. The CDR3 sequence is CASSQVVSSGGANTGELFF. CDR3 nucleotide sequence: TGTGCCAGCAGCCAAGTAGTCTCTAGCGGGGGGGCGAACACCGGGGAGCTGTTTTTT.

This clone was observed a few times. The J gene is TRBJ2-7, the V gene TRBV19, with TRBD1 identical over 7 bases. The CDR3 is made up of 16 amino acids. The J segment lost 2 bases and the V segment lost 4 bases, leaving 11 bases of the junction unmatched. Germline loops: CDR1 LNHDA, CDR2 SQIVND (reference sequence). The CDR3 coding sequence is TGTGCCAGTAGTACTCCCGGGACAGTTCTCCCCTACGAGCAGTACTTC. Translation gives CASSTPGTVLPYEQYF.

In the case of this clone: This sample includes further DNA sequences coding for the same CDR3. V is TRBV18 and J is TRBJ1-6, with D perhaps matching TRBD1 (5 bases). The CDR3 is 14 residues long. Looked up from germline, CDR1 is KGHSH and CDR2 is LQKENI. The V and J ends lost 3 bases and 6 bases respectively, with 9 bases between them. The CDR3: CASSPETANSPLHF. CDR3 coding DNA: TGTGCCAGCTCACCCGAGACAGCTAATTCACCCCTCCACTTT.

The rearrangement uses TRBV4-1 and TRBJ1-2; maybe TRBD1 (5 bases). In germline, CDR1 is MGHRA, CDR2 YSYEKL. The V and J ends lost 4 bases and 4 bases respectively, with 16 bases between them. The CDR3 extends over 15 amino acids. In nucleotides, the CDR3 is TGCGCCAGCAGCCCCTTAGGCCAGGGTGCCTATGGCTACACCTTC. It codes for CASSPLGQGAYGYTF.

The chain has TRBV7-8 and TRBJ1-1; 9 bases are a match to TRBD1. Germline V gives CDR1 SGHVS, CDR2 FQNEAQ. The CDR3 is 16 residues long. J gave up 5 bases and V 6 bases, and 13 bases lay outside the gene matches. CDR3 sequence (DNA): TGTGCCAGCAGTTTACAGGGGGCTCCGGTAGGTACTGAAGCTTTCTTT. Residues: CASSLQGAPVGTEAFF.

The count of this clone is one. This sequence joins TRBV18 and TRBJ1-4; tentative D call: TRBD1 (6 bases). Trimming shortened V by 0 bases and J by 4 bases, and 9 bases separated the two germline ends. CDR1 is KGHSH and CDR2 is LQKENI in the germline V gene. There are 15 residues in the CDR3. The CDR3 sequence is CASSPPGHHNEKLFF. Here the CDR3 DNA reads TGTGCCAGCTCACCACCGGGACACCATAATGAAAAACTGTTTTTT.

The chain joins TRBV5-5 to TRBJ2-2, with D perhaps TRBD1 (7 bases). This CDR3 region has 16 residues. Trimming took off 4 bases at V and 6 bases at J, with 19 bases between the two ends. The germline V gene has CDR1 SGHKS and CDR2 YYEKEE (reference sequence). The CDR3 sequence is CASSGVAGGPAGELFF. The DNA of the CDR3 is TGTGCCAGCAGCGGGGTTGCAGGGGGGCCGGCCGGGGAGCTGTTTTTT.